The TCR beta chain under discussion was sequenced for a study of shared clonotypes between healthy human individuals. The naive CD8 population came from CD45RO-negative cells selected for CCR7, without terminally differentiated effector memory CD45RA+ cells. Regarding the study as a whole: Enrolling few donors narrowed the genetic and exposure-history diversity that was represented.

V lost 1 base and J lost 15, with 16 bases in between. There are 13 residues in the CDR3. Germline CDR1 MGHDK, CDR2 SYGVNS. Only in-frame clones appear in the TCRdb table, and some are missing; sequencing was by immunoSEQ multiplex PCR. The profile shows about 2.1 million clones, approximately 94% of them singletons. With respect to this clone: No antigen is known for it.

The chain recombines TRBV25-1 with TRBJ1-5; no reliable D call. This sequence originates from a man between 18 and 35 years old in good health. Some clones in this sample may be carry-over from other donors' samples. The specimen was naive CD8+ T cells from PBMCs. CDR3 sequence reads: CASSESTQTRLHF. The DNA for the CDR3 is TGTGCCAGCAGTGAATCTACCCAGACTCGGCTGCATTTT.